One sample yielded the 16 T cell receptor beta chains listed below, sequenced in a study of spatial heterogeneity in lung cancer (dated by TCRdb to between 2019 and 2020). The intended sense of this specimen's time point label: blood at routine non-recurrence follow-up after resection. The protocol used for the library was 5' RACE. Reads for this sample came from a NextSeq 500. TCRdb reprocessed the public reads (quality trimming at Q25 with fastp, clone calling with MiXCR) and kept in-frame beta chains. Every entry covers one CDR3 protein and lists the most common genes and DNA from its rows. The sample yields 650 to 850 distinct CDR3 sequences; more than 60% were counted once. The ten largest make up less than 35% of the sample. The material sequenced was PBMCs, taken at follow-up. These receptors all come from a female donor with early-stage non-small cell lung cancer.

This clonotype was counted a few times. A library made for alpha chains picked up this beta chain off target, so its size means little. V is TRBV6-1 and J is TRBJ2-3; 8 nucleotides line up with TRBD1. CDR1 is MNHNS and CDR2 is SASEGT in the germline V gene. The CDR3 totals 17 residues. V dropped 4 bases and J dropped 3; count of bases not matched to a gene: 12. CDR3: CASSGAPGQGATDTQYF. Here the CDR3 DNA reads TGTGCCAGCAGTGGTGCTCCGGGCCAGGGGGCTACAGATACGCAGTATTTT.

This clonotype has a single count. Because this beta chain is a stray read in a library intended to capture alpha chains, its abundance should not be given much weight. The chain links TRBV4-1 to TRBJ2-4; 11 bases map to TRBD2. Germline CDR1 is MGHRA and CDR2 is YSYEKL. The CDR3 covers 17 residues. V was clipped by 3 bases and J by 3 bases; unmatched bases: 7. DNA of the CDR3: TGCGCCAGCAGCCATCTCGGACTAGCGGGCAGCAAAAACATTCAGTACTTC. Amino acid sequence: CASSHLGLAGSKNIQYF.

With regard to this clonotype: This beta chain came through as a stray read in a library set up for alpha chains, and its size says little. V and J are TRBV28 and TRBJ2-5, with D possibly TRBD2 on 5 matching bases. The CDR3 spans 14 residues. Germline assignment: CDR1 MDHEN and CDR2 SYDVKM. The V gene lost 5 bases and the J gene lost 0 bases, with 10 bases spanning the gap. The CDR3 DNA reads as TGTGCCAGCAGTATAACTAGTTACCAAGAGACCCAGTACTTC. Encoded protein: CASSITSYQETQYF.

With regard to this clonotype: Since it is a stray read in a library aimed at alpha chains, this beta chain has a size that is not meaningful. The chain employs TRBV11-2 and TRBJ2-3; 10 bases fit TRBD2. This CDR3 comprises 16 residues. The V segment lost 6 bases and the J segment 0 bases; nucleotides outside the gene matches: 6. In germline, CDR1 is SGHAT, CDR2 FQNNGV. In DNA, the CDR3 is TGTGCCAGCAGTTACGGGACTAGCGCTAGCACAGATACGCAGTATTTT. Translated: CASSYGTSASTDTQYF.

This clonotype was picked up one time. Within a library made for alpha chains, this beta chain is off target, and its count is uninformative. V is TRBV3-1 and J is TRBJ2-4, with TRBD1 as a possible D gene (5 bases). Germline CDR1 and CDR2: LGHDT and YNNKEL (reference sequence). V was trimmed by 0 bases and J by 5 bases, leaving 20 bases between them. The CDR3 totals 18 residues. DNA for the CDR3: TGTGCCAGCAGCCAAGATCGAGTATACAGGCCCTCGGAAAACATTCAGTACTTC. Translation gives CASSQDRVYRPSENIQYF. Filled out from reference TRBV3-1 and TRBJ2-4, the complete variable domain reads DTAVSQTPKYLVTQMGNDKSIKCEQNLGHDTMYWYKQDSKKFLKIMFSYNNKELIINETVPNRFSPKSPDKAHLNLHINSLELGDSAVYFCASSQDRVYRPSENIQYFGAGTRLSVL.

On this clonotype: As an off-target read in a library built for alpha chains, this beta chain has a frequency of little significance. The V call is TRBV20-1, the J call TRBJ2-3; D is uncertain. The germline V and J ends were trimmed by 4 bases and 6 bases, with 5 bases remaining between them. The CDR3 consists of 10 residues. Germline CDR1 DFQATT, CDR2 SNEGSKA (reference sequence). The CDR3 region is CSANSDTQYF. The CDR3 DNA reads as TGCAGTGCTAATTCTGATACGCAGTATTTT.

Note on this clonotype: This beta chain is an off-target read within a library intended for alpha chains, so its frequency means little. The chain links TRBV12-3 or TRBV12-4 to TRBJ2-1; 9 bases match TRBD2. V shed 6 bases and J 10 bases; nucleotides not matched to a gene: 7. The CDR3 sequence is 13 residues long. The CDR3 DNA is TGTGCCAGCAGGCGTTCTAGCGGGAACGAGCAGTTCTTC. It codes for CASRRSSGNEQFF.

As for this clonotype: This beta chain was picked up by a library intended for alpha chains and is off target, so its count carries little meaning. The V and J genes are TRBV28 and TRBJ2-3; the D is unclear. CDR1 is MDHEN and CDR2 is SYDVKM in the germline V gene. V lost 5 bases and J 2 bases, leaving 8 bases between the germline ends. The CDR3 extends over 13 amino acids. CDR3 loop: CASSTRPTDTQYF. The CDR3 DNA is TGTGCCAGCAGTACCCGGCCCACAGATACGCAGTATTTT.

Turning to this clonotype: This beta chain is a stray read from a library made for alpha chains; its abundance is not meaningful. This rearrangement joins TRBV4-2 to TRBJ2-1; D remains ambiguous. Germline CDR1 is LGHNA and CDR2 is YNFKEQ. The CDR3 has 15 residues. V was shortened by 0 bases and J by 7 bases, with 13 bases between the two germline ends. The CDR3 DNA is TGTGCCAGCAGCCAAGAGGTAGCTTCTGTGAATGAGCAGTTCTTC. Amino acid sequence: CASSQEVASVNEQFF.

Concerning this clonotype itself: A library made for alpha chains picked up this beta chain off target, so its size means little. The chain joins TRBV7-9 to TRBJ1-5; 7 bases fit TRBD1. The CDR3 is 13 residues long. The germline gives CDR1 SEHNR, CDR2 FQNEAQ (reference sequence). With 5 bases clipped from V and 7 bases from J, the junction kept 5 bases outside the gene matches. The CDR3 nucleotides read TGTGCCAGCAGCGGAACAGGGGAACAGCCCCAGCATTTT. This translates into CASSGTGEQPQHF.

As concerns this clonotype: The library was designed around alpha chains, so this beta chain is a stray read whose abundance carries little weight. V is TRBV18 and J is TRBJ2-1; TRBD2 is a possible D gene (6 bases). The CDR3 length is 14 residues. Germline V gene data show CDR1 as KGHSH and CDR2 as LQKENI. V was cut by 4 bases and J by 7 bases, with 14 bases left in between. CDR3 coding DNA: TGTGCCAGCTCACTCGACGAGCGGGCAAATGAGCAGTTCTTC. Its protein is CASSLDERANEQFF.

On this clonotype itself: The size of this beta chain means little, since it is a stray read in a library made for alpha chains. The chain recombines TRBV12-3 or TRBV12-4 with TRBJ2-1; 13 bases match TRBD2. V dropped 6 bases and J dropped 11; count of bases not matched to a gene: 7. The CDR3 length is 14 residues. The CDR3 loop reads CASRRGLAGIKQFF. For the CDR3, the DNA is TGTGCCAGCAGAAGGGGACTAGCGGGGATAAAGCAGTTCTTC.

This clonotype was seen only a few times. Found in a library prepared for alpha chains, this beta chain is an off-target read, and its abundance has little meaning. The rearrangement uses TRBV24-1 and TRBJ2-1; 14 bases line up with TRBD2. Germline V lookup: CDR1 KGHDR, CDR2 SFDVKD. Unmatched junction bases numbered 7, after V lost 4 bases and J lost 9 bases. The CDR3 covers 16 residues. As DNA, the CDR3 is TGTGCCACCAGTGAGTTGGGACTAGCGGGAGATAGTGAGCAGTTCTTC. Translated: CATSELGLAGDSEQFF.

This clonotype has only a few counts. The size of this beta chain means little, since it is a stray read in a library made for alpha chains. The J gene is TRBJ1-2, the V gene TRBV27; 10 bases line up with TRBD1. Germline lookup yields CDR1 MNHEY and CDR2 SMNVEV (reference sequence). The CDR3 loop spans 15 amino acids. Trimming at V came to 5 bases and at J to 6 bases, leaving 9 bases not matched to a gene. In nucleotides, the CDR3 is TGTGCCAGCAGTCCGACTCGGACAGGGGGTGATGGCTACACCTTC. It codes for CASSPTRTGGDGYTF.

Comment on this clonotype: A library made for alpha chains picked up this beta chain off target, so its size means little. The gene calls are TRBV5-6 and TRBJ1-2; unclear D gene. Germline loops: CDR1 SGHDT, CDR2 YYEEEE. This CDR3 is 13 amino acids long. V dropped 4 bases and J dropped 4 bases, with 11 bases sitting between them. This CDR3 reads CASSRRAAYGYTF. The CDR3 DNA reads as TGTGCCAGCAGCCGCCGGGCCGCCTATGGCTACACCTTC.

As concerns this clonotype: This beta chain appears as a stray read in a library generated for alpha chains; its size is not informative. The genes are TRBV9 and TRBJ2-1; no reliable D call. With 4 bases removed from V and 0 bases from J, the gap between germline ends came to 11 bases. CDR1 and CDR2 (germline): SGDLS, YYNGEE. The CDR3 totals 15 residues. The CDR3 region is CASSLSASSYNEQFF. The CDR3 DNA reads TGTGCCAGCAGCTTGAGCGCTAGCTCCTACAATGAGCAGTTCTTC.